These 17 T cell receptor beta chains were sequenced from one sample in a study of cytomegalovirus exposure and HLA in healthy donors. The PCR employed 60 Vbeta primers together with 13 Jbeta primers. Here immunoSEQ multiplex PCR was the method, and the copy in TCRdb shows in-frame clones only, minus some. In all, the sample yields about 200,000 clones. The specimen sequenced was PBMCs. These receptors came from a girl aged 2 to 10 in good health and CMV-seropositive.

The chain carries TRBV30 and TRBJ1-1; TRBD1 is a possible D gene (5 bases). From germline, CDR1 is GTSNPN and CDR2 SVGIG (reference sequence). The V gene lost 3 bases and the J gene lost 5 bases, with 16 bases spanning the gap. This CDR3 region has 14 residues. The CDR3, as DNA: TGTGCCTGGAGCGCTACGCGGGGGAGGACTGAAGCTTTCTTT. Translation gives CAWSATRGRTEAFF. The full variable domain, its missing parts supplied by reference TRBV30 and TRBJ1-1, is SQTIHQWPATLVQPVGSPLSLECTVEGTSNPNLYWYRQAAGRGLQLLFYSVGIGQISSEVPQNLSASRPQDRQFILSSKKLLLSDSGFYLCAWSATRGRTEAFFGQGTRLTVV.

CDR3 protein: CASSIVYGGAGVRETQYF. The CDR3 bases are TGTGCCAGTAGTATAGTATACGGGGGAGCGGGAGTTAGGGAGACCCAGTACTTC. V gene TRBV19 combines with J gene TRBJ2-5, with TRBD2 identical over 8 bases. The CDR3 runs to 18 residues. J was trimmed by 5 bases and V by 1 base; bases with no gene match: 15. CDR1 LNHDA and CDR2 SQIVND come from the germline V gene (reference sequence).

The chain carries TRBV29-1 and TRBJ1-1; 8 nucleotides line up with TRBD1. V lost 1 base to trimming and J lost 0 bases; unmatched junction nucleotides: 10. There are 17 residues in the CDR3. In germline, CDR1 is SQVTM, CDR2 ANQGSEA. In nucleotides, the CDR3 is TGCAGCGTTGAAGGTGGACAGGGTCGGTATTTGAACACTGAAGCTTTCTTT. It specifies CSVEGGQGRYLNTEAFF.

The genes are TRBV9 and TRBJ2-6; possible D gene TRBD2, 5 bases. Germline V gives CDR1 SGDLS, CDR2 YYNGEE. This CDR3 has 18 amino acids. Trimming stripped 0 bases from V and 2 bases from J, with 15 bases between. The CDR3 coding sequence is TGTGCCAGCAGCGTAGGAGGGTCAGAAAGGACTGGGGCCAACGTCCTGACTTTC. Amino acid sequence: CASSVGGSERTGANVLTF. The complete variable domain, with remaining parts taken from reference TRBV9 and TRBJ2-6, reads DSGVTQTPKHLITATGQRVTLRCSPRSGDLSVYWYQQSLDQGLQFLIQYYNGEERAKGNILERFSAQQFPDLHSELNLSSLELGDSALYFCASSVGGSERTGANVLTFGAGSRLTVL.

The chain recombines TRBV18 with TRBJ1-2, with a tentative D call TRBD1 (6 bases). The CDR3 runs 14 residues. Germline CDR1 and CDR2: KGHSH and LQKENI. Trimming stripped 5 bases from V and 3 bases from J, with 13 bases between. CDR3 in amino acids: CASSTRTDYYGYTF. The CDR3 DNA is TGTGCCAGCTCAACCCGGACAGATTACTATGGCTACACCTTC.

The chain has TRBV7-6 and TRBJ2-3; 8 bases align to TRBD2. This CDR3 comprises 16 residues. V shed 4 bases and J 3 bases; nucleotides not matched to a gene: 9. Germline V gives CDR1 SGHVS, CDR2 FNYEAQ. The CDR3 protein is CASSSQRESLTDTQYF. The CDR3 DNA reads TGTGCCAGCAGCTCCCAGCGGGAGTCCCTTACAGATACGCAGTATTTT. Looking up the rest from reference TRBV7-6 and TRBJ2-3 gives the full variable domain: GAGVSQSPRYKVTKRGQDVALRCDPISGHVSLYWYRQALGQGPEFLTYFNYEAQQDKSGLPNDRFSAERPEGSISTLTIQRTEQRDSAMYRCASSSQRESLTDTQYFGPGTRLTVL.

V gene TRBV6-5 combines with J gene TRBJ1-2, with D possibly TRBD1 on 5 matching bases. The CDR3 loop spans 15 amino acids. From germline, CDR1 is MNHEY and CDR2 SVGAGI. V gave up 2 bases and J gave up 4 bases, with 14 bases separating them. The CDR3 sequence is CASSYELGGGYGYTF. Here the CDR3 DNA reads TGTGCCAGCAGTTACGAACTAGGCGGGGGCTATGGCTACACCTTC.

This rearrangement joins TRBV19 to TRBJ2-7; perhaps TRBD1 as D (5 bases). With 1 base removed from V and 0 bases from J, the gap between germline ends came to 10 bases. CDR1 and CDR2 (germline): LNHDA, SQIVND (reference sequence). The CDR3 runs to 15 residues. The CDR3 sequence is CASSIADRYSYEQYF. In DNA, the CDR3 is TGTGCCAGTAGTATAGCCGACAGATACTCCTACGAGCAGTACTTC.

The CDR3 DNA reads TGTGACAACAATGTTGGGGCCTGGGGCATTCAGTACTTC. Encoded protein: CDNNVGAWGIQYF. The chain links TRBV21-1 to TRBJ2-4; TRBD1, the table's D call, lacks a check against the DNA. TRBV21-1 is listed as a pseudogene. CDR3 length: 13 residues.

The chain uses TRBV29-1 and TRBJ1-1; D might be TRBD1 (6 bases). Trimming removed 4 bases from V and 1 base from J, with 10 bases in between. CDR1 is SQVTM, CDR2 ANQGSEA, per germline. The CDR3 has 13 amino acids. The CDR3: CSVGRGGNTEAFF. CDR3 nucleotide sequence: TGCAGCGTTGGAAGGGGGGGGAACACTGAAGCTTTCTTT.

This chain uses TRBV19 with TRBJ1-5; 7 bases are shared with TRBD1. Germline V CDR1 and CDR2: LNHDA, SQIVND (reference sequence). V was pared by 6 bases and J by 7 bases, with 12 bases of the junction left unmatched. The CDR3 consists of 15 residues. The CDR3 region has the DNA TGTGCCAGTAGCGATGGGACAGATTATAACCAGCCCCAGCATTTT. This translates into CASSDGTDYNQPQHF.

This sequence joins TRBV15 and TRBJ1-1, with a weak D call TRBD1 (5 bases). CDR1 is LNHNV, CDR2 YYDKDF, per germline (reference sequence). V was shortened by 3 bases and J by 1 base, with 9 bases between the two germline ends. The CDR3 runs 14 residues. CDR3 nucleotide sequence: TGTGCCACCAGCAGGGACAAGCAGAACACTGAAGCTTTCTTT. This encodes CATSRDKQNTEAFF.

The CDR3 region is CASSPTYYGYTF. CDR3 bases: TGTGCCAGCAGCCCCACTTACTATGGCTACACCTTC. The chain couples TRBV7-9 to TRBJ1-2; D is uncertain. In germline, CDR1 is SEHNR, CDR2 FQNEAQ (reference sequence). CDR3 size: 12 residues. Trimming cost V 5 bases and J 3 bases, with 7 bases left between them. The entire variable domain, with the rest obtained from reference TRBV7-9 and TRBJ1-2, is as follows: DTGVSQNPRHKITKRGQNVTFRCDPISEHNRLYWYRQTLGQGPEFLTYFQNEAQLEKSRLLSDRFSAERPKGSFSTLEIQRTEQGDSAMYLCASSPTYYGYTFGSGTRLTVV.

The chain is built from TRBV29-1 and TRBJ2-2; 10 bases are a match to TRBD2. J was trimmed by 7 bases and V by 0 bases; bases with no gene match: 11. Per germline, CDR1 SQVTM and CDR2 ANQGSEA. The CDR3 spans 17 residues. CDR3 nucleotide sequence: TGCAGCGTTGAAGATAGAGCTAGCGGGAGATTGGGCGGGGAGCTGTTTTTT. Its protein product is CSVEDRASGRLGGELFF.

This sequence joins TRBV5-1 and TRBJ2-7; a weak D match, TRBD1 (6 bases). The germline V gene encodes CDR1 SGHRS and CDR2 YFSETQ. Trimming stripped 5 bases from V and 7 bases from J, with 10 bases between. This CDR3 has 11 amino acids. DNA of the CDR3: TGCGCCAGCAGGGACGGGACAGAGCAGTACTTC. Protein product: CASRDGTEQYF.

J is TRBJ2-2 and V is TRBV10-3; 12 bases are shared with TRBD1. V lost 6 bases and J lost 4; bases outside the gene matches: 12. This CDR3 has 18 residues. Germline CDR1 ENHRY, CDR2 SYGVKD. CDR3: CAIRGRDRGQGSTGELFF. In DNA, the CDR3 is TGTGCCATCAGGGGCCGGGACAGGGGGCAAGGAAGCACCGGGGAGCTGTTTTTT.

The chain links TRBV7-8 to TRBJ2-1; possible D gene TRBD2, 6 bases. Between the trimmed V and J ends, which lost 4 bases and 13 bases, there was a span of 14 bases. Germline loops: CDR1 SGHVS, CDR2 FQNEAQ. The CDR3 runs 12 residues. Here the CDR3 reads CASSSGEARQFF. In DNA form, the CDR3 reads TGTGCCAGCAGCTCCGGGGAGGCGAGACAGTTCTTC.